The 14 T cell receptor beta chains below all came from one sample that was sequenced in a study of cytomegalovirus exposure and HLA in healthy donors (dated by TCRdb to about 2017). Receptors were amplified or captured by the immunoSEQ multiplex PCR assay. For the multiplex PCR, a mixture combining 60 forward primers for TCR Vbeta segments and 13 reverse primers for TCR Jbeta segments was used. The table was pulled from immuneACCESS by TCRdb, which kept in-frame rearrangements only. Such tables lose some clones; where checked, under half of the loss comes from unresolved V genes, and the rest has no known cause. This sample has about 210,000 clones in its table, and approximately 81% of those were observed once. 0.24% of the sample lies in the top ten. The sequenced sample consisted of PBMCs. The receptor source for this set is a girl aged 2-10 years in good health and CMV-seronegative.

This chain uses TRBV6-5 with TRBJ1-1; 8 positions match TRBD1. V was clipped by 2 bases and J by 5 bases; unmatched bases: 4. The CDR3 sequence is 14 residues long. Germline V gene data show CDR1 as MNHEY and CDR2 as SVGAGI. The CDR3 loop is CASSYRQGTTEAFF. CDR3 coding DNA: TGTGCCAGCAGTTACCGACAGGGGACGACTGAAGCTTTCTTT.

This clone has a handful of counts. The chain couples TRBV4-1 to TRBJ2-1; 10 bases agree with TRBD1. The CDR3 loop spans 16 amino acids. V shed 0 bases and J 1 base; nucleotides not matched to a gene: 0. CDR1 and CDR2 from the germline V gene are MGHRA and YSYEKL. The CDR3 is CASSQEGQGSYNEQFF. CDR3 in DNA: TGCGCCAGCAGCCAAGAGGGACAGGGGTCCTACAATGAGCAGTTCTTC.

This chain links TRBV7-8 with TRBJ2-5; 7 bases fit TRBD2. CDR3 length: 17 amino acids. Losses at the gene ends were 5 bases for V and 4 bases for J; bases not matched to a gene: 16. Per germline, CDR1 SGHVS and CDR2 FQNEAQ. The CDR3 reads CASSPTHNFGLGETQYF. The CDR3 region has the DNA TGTGCCAGCAGCCCTACCCATAATTTTGGACTAGGAGAGACCCAGTACTTC.

V and J are TRBV4-1 and TRBJ2-6; D call uncertain. CDR1 and CDR2 from the germline V gene are MGHRA and YSYEKL. The CDR3 extends over 14 amino acids. V lost 1 base, J lost 8 bases, and 9 bases lay in between. In DNA form, the CDR3 reads TGCGCCAGCAGCCAAGCCCCGTTTACCAACGTCCTGACTTTC. It is translated as CASSQAPFTNVLTF.

The chain recombines TRBV18 with TRBJ2-7; TRBD1 aligns across 9 bases. The germline gives CDR1 KGHSH, CDR2 LQKENI. This CDR3 spans 15 amino acids. With 5 bases clipped from V and 0 bases from J, the junction kept 5 bases outside the gene matches. CDR3 sequence: CASSSGTGSSYEQYF. CDR3 DNA: TGTGCCAGCTCATCCGGGACAGGGAGCTCCTACGAGCAGTACTTC.

This chain connects TRBV5-1 to TRBJ2-2; 10 nucleotides line up with TRBD1. The germline V gene encodes CDR1 SGHRS and CDR2 YFSETQ. After removal of 5 bases from V and 6 bases from J, the junction contained 10 bases not matched to a gene. The CDR3 extends over 16 amino acids. The CDR3 DNA is TGCGCCAGCAGTCATGACAGGGGGCAACTCGCCGGGGAGCTGTTTTTT. It codes for CASSHDRGQLAGELFF.

The V call is TRBV21-1, the J call TRBJ2-7; the table's D call of TRBD2 was not tested on the DNA. TRBV21-1 is recorded as a pseudogene. The CDR3 totals 16 residues. CDR3 sequence: CASSNSSGSGSYEQYF. DNA of the CDR3: TGTGCCAGCAGCAATTCTAGCGGGAGTGGTTCCTACGAGCAGTACTTC.

The chain uses TRBV18 and TRBJ1-2; possible D gene TRBD1, 6 bases. Deletions cut 5 bases from V and 4 bases from J, with 20 bases between. Germline V gene data show CDR1 as KGHSH and CDR2 as LQKENI. The CDR3 spans 16 residues. The CDR3 loop is CASSARTATPLYGYTF. In nucleotides, the CDR3 is TGTGCCAGCTCAGCTAGGACAGCCACCCCGCTCTATGGCTACACCTTC.

In its sample, this clone was seen a few times. This rearrangement joins TRBV7-8 to TRBJ2-3; 7 nucleotides match TRBD2. Germline V gene lookup returns CDR1 SGHVS and CDR2 FQNEAQ. The CDR3 has 15 residues. The V and J ends lost 1 base and 0 bases, in that order; junction bases with no gene match: 1. DNA of the CDR3: TGTGCCAGCAGCTTAGGACTAGCAAGCACAGATACGCAGTATTTT. This translates into CASSLGLASTDTQYF.

J is TRBJ2-7 and V is TRBV4-1, with 11 bases identical to TRBD2. The CDR3 is 14 amino acids. The V gene end was trimmed by 5 bases and the J gene end by 4 bases; junction bases not matched to a gene: 4. The germline V gene has CDR1 MGHRA and CDR2 YSYEKL. CDR3 amino acids: CASSGTSGSYEQYF. For the CDR3, the DNA is TGCGCCAGCAGCGGCACTAGCGGGAGTTACGAGCAGTACTTC.

The chain has TRBV5-6 and TRBJ1-1; the D gene is possibly TRBD1 (6 bases). The CDR3 spans 15 residues. Germline V gene data show CDR1 as SGHDT and CDR2 as YYEEEE. Trimming took 0 bases from V and 0 from J, leaving 9 bases between them. CDR3 region: CASSLGGLMNTEAFF. The CDR3 nucleotides read TGTGCCAGCAGCTTGGGGGGGCTAATGAACACTGAAGCTTTCTTT.

V is TRBV30 and J is TRBJ2-7; D might be TRBD2 (5 bases). Trimming removed 8 bases at V and 2 bases at J, with 16 bases between. Germline V lookup: CDR1 GTSNPN, CDR2 SVGIG (reference sequence). The CDR3 totals 13 residues. The CDR3 here is CAMTPEVAYEQYF. CDR3 coding DNA: TGTGCCATGACTCCGGAGGTCGCCTACGAGCAGTACTTC. The full variable domain, rest sourced from reference TRBV30 and TRBJ2-7, is SQTIHQWPATLVQPVGSPLSLECTVEGTSNPNLYWYRQAAGRGLQLLFYSVGIGQISSEVPQNLSASRPQDRQFILSSKKLLLSDSGFYLCAMTPEVAYEQYFGPGTRLTVT.

V gene TRBV27 combines with J gene TRBJ2-1; 8 bases match TRBD2. The CDR3 spans 17 residues. CDR1 MNHEY and CDR2 SMNVEV come from the germline V gene (reference sequence). V was pared by 6 bases and J by 2 bases, with 12 bases of the junction left unmatched. The CDR3 DNA reads as TGTGCCAGCAGCCCACAGAATTTAGCGGGAACCTACAATGAGCAGTTCTTC. Translated, it gives CASSPQNLAGTYNEQFF.

This clone was counted once. This chain joins TRBV12-5 and TRBJ2-1, with 11 bases lining up with TRBD2. Trimming at V came to 6 bases and at J to 4 bases, leaving 5 bases not matched to a gene. The CDR3 sequence is 15 residues long. Germline V gene data show CDR1 as LGHNT and CDR2 as FRNRAP. CDR3 in DNA: TGTGCTAGTGGACCGGGACTAGCGGCTTACAATGAGCAGTTCTTC. Translated: CASGPGLAAYNEQFF.